What follows is one TCR beta chain and its context. What it recognizes is unknown. CDR3 size: 15 residues. V gave up 0 bases and J gave up 0 bases, with 8 bases separating them. From germline, CDR1 is SGHVS and CDR2 FNYEAQ. This entry comes from a study of T-cell memory formation after mild COVID-19. Regarding the study as a whole: Confirmation of SARS-CoV-2 specificity was lacking for second-wave clones peaking day 37.

TCRdb re-analysed the 5' RACE reads in MiXCR, keeping a single row per CDR3 protein. The repertoire consists of hundreds of thousands of distinct CDR3 sequences, with approximately 15% occurring once and the leading ten covering around 24%. V usage is TRBV7-6 and J usage is TRBJ2-5, with D unresolved. This receptor was obtained from a man aged 18 to 35 who had mild COVID-19 (a few samples of this study predate the infection). Cell type and time point are not known. Specimen: PBMCs or a T cell subset sorted from them (not recorded which). The CDR3 bases are TGTGCCAGCAGCTTAGCTCCTGGGTACCAAGAGACCCAGTACTTC. This sequence encodes CASSLAPGYQETQYF.